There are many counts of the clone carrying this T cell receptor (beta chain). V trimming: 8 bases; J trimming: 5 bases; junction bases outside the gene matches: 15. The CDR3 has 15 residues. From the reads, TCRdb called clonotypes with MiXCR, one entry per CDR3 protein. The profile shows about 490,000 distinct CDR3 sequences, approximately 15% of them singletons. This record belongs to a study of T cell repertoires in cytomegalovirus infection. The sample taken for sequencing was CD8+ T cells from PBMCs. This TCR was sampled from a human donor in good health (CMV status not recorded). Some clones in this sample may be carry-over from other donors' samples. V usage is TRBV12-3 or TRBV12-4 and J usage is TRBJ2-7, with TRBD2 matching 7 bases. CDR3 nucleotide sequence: TGTGCCAGCGGATTAAGCGGGACCGCCGTCAACGAGCAGTACTTC. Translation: CASGLSGTAVNEQYF.